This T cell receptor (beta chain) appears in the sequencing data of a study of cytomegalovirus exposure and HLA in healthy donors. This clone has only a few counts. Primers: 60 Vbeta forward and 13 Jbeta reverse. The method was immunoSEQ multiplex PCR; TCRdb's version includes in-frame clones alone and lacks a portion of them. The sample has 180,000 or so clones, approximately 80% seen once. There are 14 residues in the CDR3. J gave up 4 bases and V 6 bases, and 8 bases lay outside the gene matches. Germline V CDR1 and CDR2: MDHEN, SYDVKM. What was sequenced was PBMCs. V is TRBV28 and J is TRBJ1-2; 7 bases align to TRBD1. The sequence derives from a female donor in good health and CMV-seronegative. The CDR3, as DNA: TGTGCCAGCAGACTGATCTCAGGGGGCTATGGCTACACCTTC. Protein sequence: CASRLISGGYGYTF.